This T cell receptor beta chain came from a study of T cell responses to AZD1222 COVID-19 vaccine. Sequencing used immunoSEQ multiplex PCR; TCRdb keeps in-frame clones, though not all of them. The sample yields tens of thousands of clones, around 93% seen once. The germline gives CDR1 SGHAT, CDR2 FQNNGV. V shed 3 bases and J shed 3 bases, with 15 bases lying between them. This CDR3 has 15 amino acids. Pooled together were second doses at about 4 or about 12 weeks. Study findings and constraints: Repertoires were obtained solely post-peak T cell response. The span of vaccine-associated CD4 TCRs extended across spike, with dominance at 160-218 and 743-854. Reportedly, close to half of spike-specific TCRs are directed against unmutated variant regions.

This clone was picked up one time. Its specificity is unknown. V gene TRBV11-2 combines with J gene TRBJ2-7; D gene ambiguous. The specimen comprised peripheral blood, sampled 28 days after the second AZD1222 dose. This TCR derives from an adult who received the AZD1222 COVID-19 vaccine. CDR3 amino acids: CASSFPGSNLYEQYF. The CDR3 DNA follows: TGTGCCAGCAGCTTCCCGGGCAGCAACCTCTACGAGCAGTACTTC.